This entry concerns a single TCR beta chain. The junction had 12 bases not matched to a gene; V was cut back by 5 bases and J by 6 bases. This CDR3 comprises 17 residues. In germline, CDR1 is SGHNT, CDR2 YYREEE (reference sequence). The sample originates from a study of T cell changes during pregnancy in multiple sclerosis. The assay was immunoSEQ multiplex PCR, and TCRdb's table has in-frame clones only and misses some. The table shows 17,000 or so clones, with roughly 86% occurring only once. The chain is built from TRBV5-4 and TRBJ2-5; the match to TRBD2 covers 14 bases. The source of this sequence is a female donor in good health, enrolled as a control in a pregnancy study. Here the sequenced sample was CD8+ T cells from peripheral blood mononuclear cells, taken after pregnancy. For the CDR3, the DNA is TGTGCCAGCAGTCCGACCTCGGGACTAGCGGGAGAAAAGACCCAGTACTTC. Its translation: CASSPTSGLAGEKTQYF.